This passage covers 30 T cell receptor beta chains from one sample sequenced in a study of cytomegalovirus exposure and HLA in healthy donors (dated by TCRdb to about 2017). The receptor library was made with the immunoSEQ multiplex PCR assay. TCRdb limited this immuneACCESS table to in-frame rearrangements with V and J called. A share of clones is missing; checked studies link under half to unresolved V genes, and the rest is unexplained. Present in this sample are under 150,000 clones, approximately 86% of which were seen just once. The ten largest clones capture approximately 8.7% of the sample. Sequencing used PBMCs. The receptors shown here come from a man aged 18 to 30 in good health and CMV-seropositive.

The V and J genes are TRBV7-9 and TRBJ2-7; D gene ambiguous. V shed 1 base and J shed 1 base, with 17 bases lying between them. The germline V gene encodes CDR1 SEHNR and CDR2 FQNEAQ (reference sequence). CDR3 length: 17 residues. This CDR3 reads CASSLVGSSDRSYEQYF. As DNA, the CDR3 is TGTGCCAGCAGCTTAGTGGGTAGCAGTGATCGGTCCTACGAGCAGTACTTC.

The V gene is TRBV6-5, the J gene TRBJ2-5; tentative D call: TRBD2 (6 bases). This CDR3 has 14 amino acids. Germline V gene lookup returns CDR1 MNHEY and CDR2 SVGAGI. The V end lost 6 bases, the J end lost 7 bases, and 18 bases lay between the germline ends. CDR3 nucleotide sequence: TGTGCCAGCAGCTCCCTACGGGGGTTGAGGACCCAGTACTTC. It codes for CASSSLRGLRTQYF.

The CDR3 region is CASARGAANEKLFF. The CDR3 coding sequence is TGTGCCAGCGCCAGGGGTGCTGCTAATGAAAAACTGTTTTTT. V gene TRBV18 combines with J gene TRBJ1-4; tentative D call: TRBD1 (6 bases). In germline, CDR1 is KGHSH, CDR2 LQKENI. The germline V and J ends were trimmed by 8 bases and 3 bases, with 13 bases remaining between them. CDR3 length: 14 amino acids.

The chain combines TRBV15 with TRBJ2-5, with D possibly matching TRBD2 (6 bases). The CDR3 spans 17 residues. The germline V and J ends were trimmed by 1 base and 0 bases, with 15 bases remaining between them. From germline, CDR1 is LNHNV and CDR2 YYDKDF (reference sequence). CDR3 bases: TGTGCCACCAGCAGAGCCCGGGGGTACTCGTACCAAGAGACCCAGTACTTC. This encodes CATSRARGYSYQETQYF. Filled out from reference TRBV15 and TRBJ2-5, the complete variable domain reads DAMVIQNPRYQVTQFGKPVTLSCSQTLNHNVMYWYQQKSSQAPKLLFHYYDKDFNNEADTPDNFQSRRPNTSFCFLDIRSPGLGDTAMYLCATSRARGYSYQETQYFGPGTRLLVL.

V usage is TRBV5-6 and J usage is TRBJ2-1; the match to TRBD2 covers 7 bases. This CDR3 is built from 14 residues. Germline V gives CDR1 SGHDT, CDR2 YYEEEE. J was trimmed by 5 bases and V by 0 bases; bases with no gene match: 2. CDR3 residues: CASSLVGGNNEQFF. For the CDR3, the DNA is TGTGCCAGCAGCTTGGTGGGGGGGAACAATGAGCAGTTCTTC.

This chain uses TRBV7-7 with TRBJ2-7; 10 bases line up with TRBD1. The V gene end was trimmed by 5 bases and the J gene end by 10 bases; junction bases not matched to a gene: 5. This CDR3 is built from 12 residues. CDR1 is SSHAT and CDR2 is FNYEAQ in the germline V gene (reference sequence). The CDR3 coding sequence is TGTGCCAGCAGCGCGGGACAGGGGTACCAGTACTTC. It codes for CASSAGQGYQYF.

There are a few counts of this clone. The same CDR3 can be traced to other DNA sequences in this sample. The chain has TRBV5-1 and TRBJ2-7; tentatively, D is TRBD2 (6 bases). The CDR3 runs 14 residues. Per germline, CDR1 SGHRS and CDR2 YFSETQ. V shed 0 bases and J shed 2 bases, with 9 bases lying between them. For the CDR3, the DNA is TGCGCCAGCAGCTTGGCCGCGGGACCCTACGAGCAGTACTTC. It codes for CASSLAAGPYEQYF.

The rearrangement joins TRBV7-9 to TRBJ2-7; 13 bases fit TRBD2. The J segment lost 4 bases and the V segment lost 1 base, leaving 7 bases of the junction unmatched. This CDR3 is 17 amino acids long. Germline V gives CDR1 SEHNR, CDR2 FQNEAQ (reference sequence). The CDR3 reads CASSLERLAGGRYEQYF. CDR3 DNA sequence: TGTGCCAGCAGCTTAGAAAGACTAGCGGGAGGCCGGTACGAGCAGTACTTC.

The chain has TRBV7-6 and TRBJ2-3, with a tentative D call TRBD1 (6 bases). Per germline, CDR1 SGHVS and CDR2 FNYEAQ. The CDR3 spans 12 residues. Between the trimmed V and J ends, which lost 1 base and 8 bases, there was a span of 7 bases. CDR3 loop: CASSLEGGTQYF. CDR3 nucleotides: TGTGCCAGCAGCTTAGAAGGGGGTACGCAGTATTTT.

The rearrangement uses TRBV7-6 and TRBJ2-5; D might be TRBD2 (6 bases). Trimming stripped 5 bases from V and 2 bases from J, with 12 bases between. The germline gives CDR1 SGHVS, CDR2 FNYEAQ. The CDR3 loop spans 14 amino acids. The CDR3 here is CASSPRLGQETQYF. CDR3 sequence (DNA): TGTGCCAGCAGCCCCAGACTAGGACAAGAGACCCAGTACTTC.

This clone was recorded once. The chain has TRBV11-2 and TRBJ1-2; 8 bases agree with TRBD1. V shed 5 bases and J 0 bases; nucleotides not matched to a gene: 11. The CDR3 length is 17 residues. From germline, CDR1 is SGHAT and CDR2 FQNNGV. DNA of the CDR3: TGTGCCAGCAGCCCAACCGGGACAGGTCGAGCTAACTATGGCTACACCTTC. This codes for CASSPTGTGRANYGYTF.

This clone is a singleton in its sample. The rearrangement joins TRBV11-3 to TRBJ2-1; D perhaps matches TRBD2 (6 bases). The CDR3 runs to 15 residues. CDR1 is SGHNT and CDR2 is YENEEA in the germline V gene. The V and J ends lost 0 bases and 7 bases respectively, with 13 bases between them. CDR3 residues: CASSLDRGTWNEQFF. CDR3 sequence (DNA): TGTGCCAGCAGCTTAGATCGGGGGACGTGGAATGAGCAGTTCTTC.

This clone was seen just once. The chain is built from TRBV11-3 and TRBJ1-2; TRBD1 agrees at 9 bases. CDR1 is SGHNT, CDR2 YENEEA, per germline. V shed 7 bases, J shed 8 bases, and the junction held 8 bases outside the gene matches. This CDR3 spans 13 amino acids. The CDR3 DNA follows: TGTGCCAGCAAATCAAGGGACAGGGTGGGCTACACCTTC. This codes for CASKSRDRVGYTF.

The V gene is TRBV27, the J gene TRBJ2-1, with D perhaps TRBD1 (5 bases). CDR3 length equals 16 residues. Trimming left V 4 bases short and J 5 bases short, with 18 bases between. Germline V gives CDR1 MNHEY, CDR2 SMNVEV (reference sequence). Here the CDR3 reads CASSSSGSDSHNEQFF. CDR3 in DNA: TGTGCCAGCAGTTCCTCCGGTTCCGACAGTCACAATGAGCAGTTCTTC.

On this clone: Relative to the germline gene, one junction end is altered; a read error may explain this. The sample holds other DNA sequences that translate to the same CDR3. J is TRBJ2-7 and V is TRBV4-1; D remains ambiguous. In germline, CDR1 is MGHRA, CDR2 YSYEKL. The length of the CDR3 is 14 residues. DNA for the CDR3: TGTGCCAGCAGCCAAGGTCTAAACGACTACGAGCAGTACTTC. Protein: CASSQGLNDYEQYF.

J is TRBJ2-7 and V is TRBV15; possibly TRBD1 for D (6 bases). Germline V gene lookup returns CDR1 LNHNV and CDR2 YYDKDF (reference sequence). The ends were cut back, 0 bases at V and 7 bases at J, with 10 bases in the middle. This CDR3 region has 13 residues. The CDR3, as DNA: TGTGCCACCAGCAGAGATCAGGGGCTAGAGCAGTACTTC. Translated, it gives CATSRDQGLEQYF.

This clone occurred once. This chain uses TRBV7-7 with TRBJ2-1; D is ambiguous. Germline V CDR1 and CDR2: SSHAT, FNYEAQ (reference sequence). CDR3 length equals 13 residues. The germline V and J ends were trimmed by 3 bases and 6 bases, with 9 bases remaining between them. Written as DNA, the CDR3 is TGTGCCAGCAGCTTTTCCACTTTCAATGAGCAGTTCTTC. Translating gives CASSFSTFNEQFF.

V is TRBV5-1 and J is TRBJ2-3; D may be TRBD2 (6 bases). CDR3 length equals 14 residues. The V and J ends lost 0 bases and 4 bases respectively, with 9 bases between them. Germline CDR1 and CDR2: SGHRS and YFSETQ. The chain's CDR3 is CASSLEAGPDTQYF. CDR3 nucleotide sequence: TGCGCCAGCAGCTTGGAGGCGGGGCCAGATACGCAGTATTTT.

The chain employs TRBV6-5 and TRBJ2-3; D may be TRBD2 (6 bases). V lost 6 bases to trimming and J lost 5 bases, with 15 bases between them. CDR3 length equals 14 residues. Germline assignment: CDR1 MNHEY and CDR2 SVGAGI. Here the CDR3 DNA reads TGTGCCAGCAGACATGGGACTGGCTTAGATACGCAGTATTTT. Protein: CASRHGTGLDTQYF.

This clone was detected a few times. The chain uses TRBV7-2 and TRBJ2-5, with 7 bases lining up with TRBD2. CDR3 length: 10 residues. Per the germline V gene, CDR1 is SGHTA and CDR2 is FQGNSA. CDR3 sequence: CASGGETQYF. CDR3 sequence (DNA): TGTGCTTCGGGGGGAGAGACCCAGTACTTC.

CDR3 DNA: TGTGCCATCAGTGAGTGGGGAGTCCAAGAGACCCAGTACTTC. Its protein is CAISEWGVQETQYF. The V call is TRBV10-3, the J call TRBJ2-5; perhaps TRBD2 as D (5 bases). The CDR3 totals 14 residues. CDR1 ENHRY and CDR2 SYGVKD come from the germline V gene. With 1 base removed from V and 1 base from J, the gap between germline ends came to 7 bases.

J is TRBJ1-1 and V is TRBV5-4; 7 bases map to TRBD1. Germline V gene lookup returns CDR1 SGHNT and CDR2 YYREEE (reference sequence). The CDR3 spans 14 residues. Losses at the gene ends were 4 bases for V and 1 base for J; bases not matched to a gene: 4. CDR3: CASSRDSKNTEAFF. For the CDR3, the DNA is TGTGCCAGCAGCCGGGACAGCAAGAACACTGAAGCTTTCTTT.

The chain combines TRBV19 with TRBJ1-6; 7 nucleotides line up with TRBD1. Germline values: CDR1 LNHDA, CDR2 SQIVND (reference sequence). The V gene end was trimmed by 5 bases and the J gene end by 7 bases; junction bases not matched to a gene: 8. The CDR3 runs to 15 residues. The CDR3 region is CASSSTGSGNSPLHF. For the CDR3, the DNA is TGTGCCAGTAGTTCGACAGGGAGCGGGAATTCACCCCTCCACTTT.

The rearrangement uses TRBV5-4 and TRBJ2-7; D gene uncertain. V was pared by 0 bases and J by 3 bases, with 7 bases between. There are 13 residues in the CDR3. CDR1 is SGHNT and CDR2 is YYREEE in the germline V gene (reference sequence). The chain's CDR3 is CASSLAGHYEQYF. Here the CDR3 DNA reads TGTGCCAGCAGCTTGGCTGGGCACTACGAGCAGTACTTC.

The chain couples TRBV4-2 to TRBJ2-1; D possibly corresponds to TRBD2 (7 bases). Germline assignment: CDR1 LGHNA and CDR2 YNFKEQ. The CDR3 sequence is 15 residues long. Trimming took 1 base from V and 2 from J, leaving 9 bases between them. In nucleotides, the CDR3 is TGTGCCAGCAGCCAAGGAGGGGGGGCCTACAATGAGCAGTTCTTC. Its translation is CASSQGGGAYNEQFF.

This clone was counted between two and nine times. The V gene is TRBV7-9, the J gene TRBJ1-5; D is perhaps TRBD1 (5 bases). CDR1 is SEHNR and CDR2 is FQNEAQ in the germline V gene (reference sequence). V was trimmed by 5 bases and J by 0 bases, leaving 11 bases between them. This CDR3 spans 15 amino acids. The CDR3 nucleotides are TGTGCCAGCAGCCCGGGGGATTATAGCAATCAGCCCCAGCATTTT. Residues: CASSPGDYSNQPQHF.

The chain has TRBV27 and TRBJ2-5; 7 nucleotides line up with TRBD2. The CDR3 loop spans 16 amino acids. Germline trimming cut 5 bases from V and 2 bases from J; bases unmatched to any gene: 11. The germline V gene encodes CDR1 MNHEY and CDR2 SMNVEV (reference sequence). The CDR3 protein is CASSQYRTRRQETQYF. CDR3 nucleotides: TGTGCCAGCAGTCAATACCGGACTAGAAGGCAAGAGACCCAGTACTTC.

This clone was observed a few times. The J gene is TRBJ2-2, the V gene TRBV25-1; D is undetermined. Germline lookup yields CDR1 MGHDK and CDR2 SYGVNS. The CDR3 extends over 11 amino acids. Trimming stripped 6 bases from V and 4 bases from J, with 3 bases between. The DNA of the CDR3 is TGTGCCAGCAGCTTCACCGGGGAGCTGTTTTTT. This gives the protein CASSFTGELFF.

The chain is built from TRBV9 and TRBJ2-3; possibly TRBD2 for D (5 bases). The CDR3 has 12 amino acids. The V gene lost 0 bases and the J gene lost 8 bases, with 7 bases spanning the gap. CDR1 SGDLS and CDR2 YYNGEE come from the germline V gene. The DNA of the CDR3 is TGTGCCAGCAGCGTAGCTGAGGGTACGCAGTATTTT. Its protein product is CASSVAEGTQYF.

The gene calls are TRBV5-6 and TRBJ2-7; possible D gene TRBD1, 6 bases. Germline values: CDR1 SGHDT, CDR2 YYEEEE. Trimming removed 1 base from V and 3 bases from J, with 14 bases in between. The CDR3 has 15 residues. The DNA for the CDR3 is TGTGCCAGCAGCTTGCTGACAGGCCCTCTCTACGAGCAGTACTTC. It encodes CASSLLTGPLYEQYF.